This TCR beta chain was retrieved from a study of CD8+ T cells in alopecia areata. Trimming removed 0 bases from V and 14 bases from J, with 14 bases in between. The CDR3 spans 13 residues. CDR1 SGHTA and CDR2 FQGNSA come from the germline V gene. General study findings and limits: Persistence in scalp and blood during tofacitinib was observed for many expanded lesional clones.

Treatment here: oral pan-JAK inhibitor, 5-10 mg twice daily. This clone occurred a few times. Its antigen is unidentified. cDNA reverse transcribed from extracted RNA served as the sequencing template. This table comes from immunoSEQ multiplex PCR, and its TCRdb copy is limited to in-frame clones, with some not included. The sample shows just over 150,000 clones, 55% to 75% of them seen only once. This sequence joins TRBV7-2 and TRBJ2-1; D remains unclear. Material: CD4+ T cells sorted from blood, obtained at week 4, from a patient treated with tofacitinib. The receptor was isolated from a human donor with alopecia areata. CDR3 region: CASSLADVLPEFF. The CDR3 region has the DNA TGTGCCAGCAGCTTAGCTGACGTTCTCCCGGAGTTCTTC.